Listed here are 27 T cell receptor beta chains from one sample, sequenced in a study of T cells in localized non-small cell lung cancer (dated by TCRdb to 2020 to 2021). The library was made by the immunoSEQ multiplex PCR assay. The source is immuneACCESS, and TCRdb retained only in-frame sequences with V and J called. Part of the clones is not carried over; for the studies checked, unresolved V genes explain less than half of this, and the remainder is unexplained. This sample is represented by tens of thousands of clones; 80% to 90% of them were singletons. Jointly, the top ten make up approximately 20% of the sample. The material was peripheral blood, obtained before any cancer treatment. The origin of the receptors is an older male donor with stage III squamous cell lung carcinoma.

This chain joins TRBV11-2 and TRBJ2-7; D may correspond to TRBD1 or TRBD2 (6 bases each). Per germline, CDR1 SGHAT and CDR2 FQNNGV. V lost 3 bases and J lost 4, with 16 bases in between. The CDR3 spans 15 residues. The chain's CDR3 is CASSLGASEAYEQYF. For the CDR3, the DNA is TGTGCCAGCAGCTTGGGGGCTAGCGAGGCGTACGAGCAGTACTTC.

As to this clone: One end of the junction does not line up with germline, which may come from a read error. This sequence joins TRBV5-4 and TRBJ2-3; 8 bases fit TRBD1. The germline V gene has CDR1 SGHNT and CDR2 YYREEE (reference sequence). This CDR3 region has 14 residues. CDR3 residues: CASSLVQGADTQYF. The CDR3 DNA reads TGCGCCAGCAGCTTGGTACAGGGGGCAGATACGCAGTATTTT.

The rearrangement links TRBV7-2 to TRBJ1-4, with D perhaps TRBD1 (5 bases). V shed 5 bases and J shed 8 bases, with 18 bases lying between them. From germline, CDR1 is SGHTA and CDR2 FQGNSA. CDR3 length: 15 amino acids. DNA for the CDR3: TGTGCCAGCAGCCCTAGGGGAGCGGCCGGCGAAAAACTGTTTTTT. Translation gives CASSPRGAAGEKLFF.

The CDR3 DNA reads TGTGCCAGCAGCGCCCAGGTATCAAAAAACATTCAGTACTTC. Protein sequence: CASSAQVSKNIQYF. The chain combines TRBV9 with TRBJ2-4; D gene uncertain. The V end lost 3 bases, the J end lost 4 bases, and 11 bases lay between the germline ends. The CDR3 is made up of 14 amino acids. The germline gives CDR1 SGDLS, CDR2 YYNGEE. The variable domain in full, completed from reference TRBV9 and TRBJ2-4, reads DSGVTQTPKHLITATGQRVTLRCSPRSGDLSVYWYQQSLDQGLQFLIQYYNGEERAKGNILERFSAQQFPDLHSELNLSSLELGDSALYFCASSAQVSKNIQYFGAGTRLSVL.

The rearrangement joins TRBV6-6 to TRBJ1-2; 11 bases agree with TRBD1. This CDR3 comprises 15 residues. The J segment lost 4 bases and the V segment lost 5 bases, leaving 6 bases of the junction unmatched. CDR1 is MNHNY, CDR2 SVGAGI, per germline (reference sequence). CDR3 in amino acids: CASSTRDRGVYGYTF. In DNA form, the CDR3 reads TGTGCCAGCAGTACCCGGGACAGGGGGGTCTATGGCTACACCTTC.

This sequence joins TRBV15 and TRBJ1-1, with TRBD1 as a possible D gene (5 bases). The CDR3 covers 18 residues. Germline lookup yields CDR1 LNHNV and CDR2 YYDKDF (reference sequence). Deletions cut 0 bases from V and 4 bases from J, with 21 bases between. This chain's CDR3 is CATSRDLTGHGTLTEAFF. CDR3 DNA: TGTGCCACCAGCAGAGATTTAACCGGTCATGGGACGCTCACTGAAGCTTTCTTT.

The chain has TRBV19 and TRBJ2-7; D is perhaps TRBD2 (6 bases). Germline V lookup: CDR1 LNHDA, CDR2 SQIVND (reference sequence). The V end lost 3 bases, the J end lost 0 bases, and 9 bases lay between the germline ends. The CDR3 totals 14 residues. CDR3 DNA sequence: TGTGCCAGTAGTATGGGCGGGACCTCCTACGAGCAGTACTTC. Protein product: CASSMGGTSYEQYF.

This clone occurred once. The chain joins TRBV18 to TRBJ2-3; perhaps TRBD1 as D (5 bases). The germline V and J ends were trimmed by 3 bases and 2 bases, with 12 bases remaining between them. Germline V gene data show CDR1 as KGHSH and CDR2 as LQKENI. The CDR3 contains 15 residues. The CDR3: CASSPLGPPTDTQYF. The DNA of the CDR3 is TGTGCCAGCTCACCGTTGGGGCCACCCACAGATACGCAGTATTTT. The whole variable domain, remainder taken from reference TRBV18 and TRBJ2-3, is NAGVMQNPRHLVRRRGQEARLRCSPMKGHSHVYWYRQLPEEGLKFMVYLQKENIIDESGMPKERFSAEFPKEGPSILRIQQVVRGDSAAYFCASSPLGPPTDTQYFGPGTRLTVL.

The V and J genes are TRBV5-4 and TRBJ2-2; 7 nucleotides line up with TRBD2. The CDR3 has 16 amino acids. CDR1 is SGHNT, CDR2 YYREEE, per germline (reference sequence). V was clipped by 3 bases and J by 0 bases; unmatched bases: 5. The CDR3 nucleotides read TGTGCCAGCAGCTCCATCGCGGGAGCGAACACCGGGGAGCTGTTTTTT. Translation gives CASSSIAGANTGELFF.

J is TRBJ1-4 and V is TRBV27; possible D gene TRBD1, 5 bases. Germline lookup yields CDR1 MNHEY and CDR2 SMNVEV (reference sequence). This CDR3 contains 14 residues. V was cut by 4 bases and J by 6 bases, with 12 bases left in between. Written as DNA, the CDR3 is TGTGCCAGCAGTTCGGGAAGGGGTGATGAAAAACTGTTTTTT. It codes for CASSSGRGDEKLFF.

The chain has TRBV7-6 and TRBJ2-2, with 7 bases matching TRBD2. The CDR3 sequence is 16 residues long. CDR1 and CDR2 (germline): SGHVS, FNYEAQ. The J segment lost 4 bases and the V segment lost 3 bases, leaving 8 bases of the junction unmatched. The CDR3 bases are TGTGCCAGCAGCTTTGTGACTAGCCTGAGCACCGGGGAGCTGTTTTTT. Protein product: CASSFVTSLSTGELFF.

The CDR3 loop is CASSKLSRTGRLQPQHF. The CDR3 coding sequence is TGTGCCAGCAGCAAACTGAGTAGGACAGGGAGGCTCCAGCCCCAGCATTTT. The V call is TRBV21-1, the J call TRBJ1-5; the table's D gene call, TRBD1, was not cross checked with the DNA. TRBV21-1 is a listed pseudogene. The CDR3 spans 17 residues.

The chain links TRBV5-4 to TRBJ2-2, with D perhaps given as TRBD1 or TRBD2 (6 bases each). CDR1 is SGHNT, CDR2 YYREEE, per germline (reference sequence). The CDR3 length is 14 residues. Deletions cut 10 bases from V and 4 bases from J, with 17 bases between. CDR3 loop: CAFRGGRTTGELFF. The CDR3 DNA reads as TGTGCCTTTCGAGGGGGGCGCACCACCGGGGAGCTGTTTTTT.

V gene TRBV5-1 combines with J gene TRBJ1-1; D ambiguous. This CDR3 spans 14 amino acids. Germline V gives CDR1 SGHRS, CDR2 YFSETQ. V was cut by 0 bases and J by 6 bases, with 12 bases left in between. DNA of the CDR3: TGCGCCAGCAGCTTGGCCGAAGGGAGGGCTGAAGCTTTCTTT. Translated, it gives CASSLAEGRAEAFF.

The rearrangement uses TRBV6-1 and TRBJ2-7; 8 bases are shared with TRBD2. With V trimmed by 7 bases and J by 6 bases, 5 bases remained unmatched. The germline CDR1 and CDR2 sequences are MNHNS and SASEGT. The CDR3 length is 12 residues. CDR3 DNA: TGTGCCAGCATATTTACTAGCGGCGAGCAGTACTTC. It codes for CASIFTSGEQYF.

This clone was seen a handful of times. The chain carries TRBV14 and TRBJ2-7; D might be TRBD2 (6 bases). Trimming stripped 5 bases from V and 7 bases from J, with 12 bases between. The germline V gene encodes CDR1 SGHDN and CDR2 FVKESK. The CDR3 contains 12 residues. CDR3 DNA sequence: TGTGCCAGCAGCGCGGGGTCCTGGGAGCAGTACTTC. Residues: CASSAGSWEQYF.

This clone was seen once. CDR3 bases: TGTGCCAGCTCACCACCCCACAGGGGGGAAAACATTCAGTACTTC. Protein: CASSPPHRGENIQYF. V and J are TRBV18 and TRBJ2-4, with TRBD1 matching over 8 bases. The V and J ends lost 0 bases and 5 bases, in that order; junction bases with no gene match: 3. The CDR3 sequence is 15 residues long. Germline V gene lookup returns CDR1 KGHSH and CDR2 LQKENI.

V usage is TRBV6-1 and J usage is TRBJ1-2, with D tentatively TRBD1 (6 bases). The germline gives CDR1 MNHNS, CDR2 SASEGT. Trimming removed 2 bases at V and 6 bases at J, with 22 bases between. This CDR3 is 17 amino acids long. The CDR3 nucleotides read TGTGCCAGCAGTGAACATGTTATGGGGACATTGAGTCATGGCTACACCTTC. It encodes CASSEHVMGTLSHGYTF.

V usage is TRBV29-1 and J usage is TRBJ1-2, with 9 bases matching TRBD1. Germline V gives CDR1 SQVTM, CDR2 ANQGSEA. CDR3 size: 19 residues. With V trimmed by 5 bases and J by 0 bases, 19 bases remained unmatched. CDR3 nucleotide sequence: TGCAGCGTTCGGGCAACAGGGGGCAACCATCCTATGGCTAACTATGGCTACACCTTC. This gives the protein CSVRATGGNHPMANYGYTF.

This rearrangement joins TRBV18 to TRBJ1-3; D is undetermined. The ends were cut back, 0 bases at V and 8 bases at J, with 14 bases in the middle. Germline CDR1 is KGHSH and CDR2 is LQKENI. The CDR3 is 15 amino acids. The CDR3 region has the DNA TGTGCCAGCTCACCACCGTTGGCAGGTCGAGACACCATATATTTT. It is translated as CASSPPLAGRDTIYF.

This clone was seen a single time. V and J are TRBV7-6 and TRBJ2-2, with D possibly being TRBD1 (7 bases). This CDR3 has 17 residues. Trimming removed 5 bases from V and 5 bases from J, with 21 bases in between. CDR1 is SGHVS and CDR2 is FNYEAQ in the germline V gene. The CDR3 reads CASSPTPGRGVTGELFF. For the CDR3, the DNA is TGTGCCAGCAGCCCGACCCCCGGCAGGGGGGTGACCGGGGAGCTGTTTTTT.

This chain links TRBV5-6 with TRBJ2-7, with 7 bases that match TRBD2. After removal of 1 base from V and 6 bases from J, the junction contained 7 bases not matched to a gene. Germline CDR1 reads SGHDT; CDR2 reads YYEEEE. The CDR3 extends over 14 amino acids. The CDR3 coding sequence is TGTGCCAGCAGCTTGTTGGTAGCGGGTTCCGAGCAGTACTTC. This sequence encodes CASSLLVAGSEQYF.

V is TRBV29-1 and J is TRBJ2-5; the D gene is possibly TRBD2 (6 bases). V was pared by 6 bases and J by 3 bases, with 11 bases between. The CDR3 is made up of 12 amino acids. Per the germline V gene, CDR1 is SQVTM and CDR2 is ANQGSEA. CDR3 DNA: TGCAGCGTACGGGGACTCGAAGAGACCCAGTACTTC. Translated: CSVRGLEETQYF.

The chain recombines TRBV11-3 with TRBJ2-5; D not certain. This CDR3 is built from 14 residues. The V end was cut by 1 base, the J end by 2 bases, with 8 bases between. Germline V lookup: CDR1 SGHNT, CDR2 YENEEA. The CDR3 DNA reads TGTGCCAGCAGCTTAGGCGACCGACAAGAGACCCAGTACTTC. Translated: CASSLGDRQETQYF. The variable domain in full, with the rest retrieved from reference TRBV11-3 and TRBJ2-5, is EAGVVQSPRYKIIEKKQPVAFWCNPISGHNTLYWYLQNLGQGPELLIRYENEEAVDDSQLPKDRFSAERLKGVDSTLKIQPAELGDSAVYLCASSLGDRQETQYFGPGTRLLVL.

This clone has only a few counts. V and J are TRBV9 and TRBJ1-2, with D uncertain. V gave up 2 bases and J gave up 3 bases, with 14 bases separating them. Looked up from germline, CDR1 is SGDLS and CDR2 is YYNGEE. The CDR3 extends over 15 amino acids. The DNA for the CDR3 is TGTGCCAGCAGCGTCGACCATCGCCCATACTATGGCTACACCTTC. Protein: CASSVDHRPYYGYTF.

The table lists this clone with a count of one. The V and J genes are TRBV18 and TRBJ1-5; D is uncertain. V gave up 2 bases and J gave up 5 bases, with 13 bases separating them. From germline, CDR1 is KGHSH and CDR2 LQKENI. This CDR3 comprises 15 residues. The DNA of the CDR3 is TGTGCCAGCTCACCATCGGGCCAGAGATATCAGCCCCAGCATTTT. Residues: CASSPSGQRYQPQHF.

The CDR3 DNA is TGTGCCAGCAGTTCGTCGGAAGCCATTAGGGCCAATGAGCAGTTCTTC. Translation: CASSSSEAIRANEQFF. The V gene is TRBV6-5, the J gene TRBJ2-1; no definite D call. Trimming pared 4 bases from V and 6 bases from J, leaving 19 bases between. Germline V gene sequence: CDR1 MNHEY, CDR2 SVGAGI. The CDR3 length is 16 residues.